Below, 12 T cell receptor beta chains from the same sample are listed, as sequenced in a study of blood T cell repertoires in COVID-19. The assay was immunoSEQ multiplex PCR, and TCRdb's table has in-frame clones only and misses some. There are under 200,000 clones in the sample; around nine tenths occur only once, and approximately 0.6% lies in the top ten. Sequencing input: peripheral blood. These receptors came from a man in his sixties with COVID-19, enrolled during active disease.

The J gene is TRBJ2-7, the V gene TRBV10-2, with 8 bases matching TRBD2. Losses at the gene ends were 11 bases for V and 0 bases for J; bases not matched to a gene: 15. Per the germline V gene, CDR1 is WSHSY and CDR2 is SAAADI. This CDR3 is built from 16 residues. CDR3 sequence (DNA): TGCGCCCGCCGACGGGGGGGCGGGGGGAACTCCTACGAGCAGTACTTC. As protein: CARRRGGGGNSYEQYF.

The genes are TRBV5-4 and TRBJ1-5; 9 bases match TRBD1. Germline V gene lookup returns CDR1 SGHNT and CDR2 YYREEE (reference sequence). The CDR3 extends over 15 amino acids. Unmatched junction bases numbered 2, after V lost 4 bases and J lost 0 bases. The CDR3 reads CASSPDRGSNQPQHF. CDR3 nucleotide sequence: TGTGCCAGCAGCCCGGACAGGGGTAGCAATCAGCCCCAGCATTTT.

CDR3 sequence: CASGYGQGGLQPQHF. CDR3 nucleotide sequence: TGTGCTAGTGGTTACGGACAGGGTGGGCTCCAGCCCCAGCATTTT. The chain employs TRBV12-5 and TRBJ1-5, with 8 bases that match TRBD1. The CDR3 runs to 15 residues. The germline V gene has CDR1 LGHNT and CDR2 FRNRAP. V trimming: 4 bases; J trimming: 7 bases; junction bases outside the gene matches: 9.

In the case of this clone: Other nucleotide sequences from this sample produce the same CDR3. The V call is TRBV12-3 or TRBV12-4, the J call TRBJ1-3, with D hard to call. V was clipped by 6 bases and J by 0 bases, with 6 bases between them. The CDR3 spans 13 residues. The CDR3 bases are TGTGCCAGCAGCCCCAACTCTGGAAACACCATATATTTT. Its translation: CASSPNSGNTIYF.

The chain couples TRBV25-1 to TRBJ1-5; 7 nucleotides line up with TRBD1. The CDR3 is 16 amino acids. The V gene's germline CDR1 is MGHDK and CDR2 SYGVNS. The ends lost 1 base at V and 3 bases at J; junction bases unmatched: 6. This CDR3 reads CASSELGGTDNQPQHF. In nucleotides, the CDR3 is TGTGCCAGCAGTGAATTAGGGGGGACAGACAATCAGCCCCAGCATTTT.

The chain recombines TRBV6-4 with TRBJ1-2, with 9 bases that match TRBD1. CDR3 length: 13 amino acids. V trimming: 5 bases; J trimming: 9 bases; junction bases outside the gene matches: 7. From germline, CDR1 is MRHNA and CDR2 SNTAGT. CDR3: CASSMGQGGSYTF. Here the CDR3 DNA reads TGTGCCAGCAGTATGGGACAGGGCGGAAGCTACACCTTC.

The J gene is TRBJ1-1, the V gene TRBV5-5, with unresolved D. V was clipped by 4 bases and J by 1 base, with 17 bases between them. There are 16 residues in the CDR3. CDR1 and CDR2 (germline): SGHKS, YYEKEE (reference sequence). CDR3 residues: CASSLSSLLSNTEAFF. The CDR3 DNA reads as TGTGCCAGCAGCCTCTCTTCTCTTCTTTCGAACACTGAAGCTTTCTTT.

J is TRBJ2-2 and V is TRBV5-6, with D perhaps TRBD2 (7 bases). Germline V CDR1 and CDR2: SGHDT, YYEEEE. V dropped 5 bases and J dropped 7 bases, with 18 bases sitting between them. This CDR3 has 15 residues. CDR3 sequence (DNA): TGTGCCAGCAGTGGTTCCGGGGGGCTCGGCGGGGAGCTGTTTTTT. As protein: CASSGSGGLGGELFF.

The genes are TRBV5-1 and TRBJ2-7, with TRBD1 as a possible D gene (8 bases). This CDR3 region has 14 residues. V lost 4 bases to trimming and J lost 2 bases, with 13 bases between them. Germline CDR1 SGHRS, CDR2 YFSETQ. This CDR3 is CASSTAGQAYEQYF. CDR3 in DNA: TGCGCCAGCAGCACAGCGGGACAGGCCTACGAGCAGTACTTC.

The CDR3 loop is CASSPQTANYGYTF. CDR3 DNA sequence: TGTGCCAGCAGCCCCCAGACAGCTAACTATGGCTACACCTTC. The chain links TRBV5-6 to TRBJ1-2, with D possibly being TRBD1 (5 bases). This CDR3 comprises 14 residues. V was shortened by 4 bases and J by 0 bases, with 10 bases between the two germline ends. CDR1 and CDR2 (germline): SGHDT, YYEEEE.

The CDR3 region has the DNA TGTGCCAGCAATAACGACGCGGGCAATCAGCCCCAGCATTTT. It yields the protein CASNNDAGNQPQHF. This chain uses TRBV2 with TRBJ1-5; D gene ambiguous. V was trimmed by 7 bases and J by 2 bases, leaving 12 bases between them. Germline V gene data show CDR1 as SNHLY and CDR2 as FYNNEI. The CDR3 length is 14 residues.

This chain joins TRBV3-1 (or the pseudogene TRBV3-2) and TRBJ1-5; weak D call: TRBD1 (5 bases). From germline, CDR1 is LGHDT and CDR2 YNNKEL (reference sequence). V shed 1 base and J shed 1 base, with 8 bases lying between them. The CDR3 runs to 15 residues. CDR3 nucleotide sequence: TGTGCCAGCAGCCAAGGACGGGGGAGCAATCAGCCCCAGCATTTT. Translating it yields CASSQGRGSNQPQHF.